The entry below gives a single T cell receptor beta chain sequence along with its context. The data belong to a study of blood T cell repertoires in COVID-19. For the study at large: Sites in the United States, Italy and Spain provided acute and convalescent COVID-19 samples. In each case, the material was cDNA or gDNA derived from T cells, B-cell-depleted T cells, or PBMCs.

In the original analysis: Researchers report that nucleated cell counts were estimated from reference gene primer amplification. Data came from immunoSEQ multiplex PCR; TCRdb stores just in-frame clones and leaves some out. V, J and clone size are taken as reported in that table, and D and trimming were inferred from the DNA itself. Found here are fewer than 350,000 clones, 90% of them singletons; the top ten hold more than 6%. Those enrolled in Seattle joined during active infection and were followed longitudinally afterward. V shed 5 bases, J shed 3 bases, and the junction held 7 bases outside the gene matches. The CDR3 is 16 amino acids. The germline gives CDR1 MRHNA, CDR2 SNTAGT.

This sequence was found in a woman younger than 45 with COVID-19, enrolled during active disease. The specimen sequenced was peripheral blood. The chain joins TRBV6-4 to TRBJ2-3; 11 bases are a match to TRBD2. In DNA, the CDR3 is TGTGCCAGCAGTAGAACTAGCGGGAGAGGGACAGATACGCAGTATTTT. This gives the protein CASSRTSGRGTDTQYF.